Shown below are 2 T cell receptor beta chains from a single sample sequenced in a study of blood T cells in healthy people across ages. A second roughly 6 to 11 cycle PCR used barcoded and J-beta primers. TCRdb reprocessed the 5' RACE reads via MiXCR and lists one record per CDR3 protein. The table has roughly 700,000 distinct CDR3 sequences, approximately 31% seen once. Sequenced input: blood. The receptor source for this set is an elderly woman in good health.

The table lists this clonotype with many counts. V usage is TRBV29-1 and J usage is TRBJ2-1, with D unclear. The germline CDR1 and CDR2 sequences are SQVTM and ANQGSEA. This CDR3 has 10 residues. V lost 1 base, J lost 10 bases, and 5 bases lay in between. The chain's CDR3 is CSVEGAEQFF. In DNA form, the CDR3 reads TGCAGCGTTGAAGGTGCCGAGCAGTTCTTC.

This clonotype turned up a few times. Here the CDR3 reads CASSWPAMNTEAFF. Written as DNA, the CDR3 is TGTGCCAGCAGCTGGCCCGCTATGAACACTGAAGCTTTCTTT. This chain joins TRBV7-9 and TRBJ1-1; D unresolved. Trimming removed 4 bases from V and 0 bases from J, with 9 bases in between. CDR1 SEHNR and CDR2 FQNEAQ come from the germline V gene (reference sequence). The CDR3 length is 14 residues.